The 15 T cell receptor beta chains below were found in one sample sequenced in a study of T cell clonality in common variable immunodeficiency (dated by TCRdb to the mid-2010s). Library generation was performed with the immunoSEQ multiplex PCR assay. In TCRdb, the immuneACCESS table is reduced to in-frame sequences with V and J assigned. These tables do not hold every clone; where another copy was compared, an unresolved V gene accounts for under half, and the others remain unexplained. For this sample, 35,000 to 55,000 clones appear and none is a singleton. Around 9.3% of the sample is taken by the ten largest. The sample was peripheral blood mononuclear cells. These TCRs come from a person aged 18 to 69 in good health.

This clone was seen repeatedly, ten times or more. The CDR3 bases that were read are TGCAGCGTGAGGGGAGGGAGGGTTGAAGGCTATGGC. As protein: CSVRGGRVEGYG. The full CDR3 is CSVRGGRVEGYGYTF. The gene calls are TRBV29-1 and TRBJ1-2, with TRBD1 as a possible D gene (5 bases). Coverage ceases 3 residues before the CDR3 finishes, and the germline J gene fills in the end. The germline CDR1 and CDR2 sequences are SQVTM and ANQGSEA. The CDR3 runs to 15 residues. V was clipped by 6 bases and J by 4 bases, with 21 bases between them.

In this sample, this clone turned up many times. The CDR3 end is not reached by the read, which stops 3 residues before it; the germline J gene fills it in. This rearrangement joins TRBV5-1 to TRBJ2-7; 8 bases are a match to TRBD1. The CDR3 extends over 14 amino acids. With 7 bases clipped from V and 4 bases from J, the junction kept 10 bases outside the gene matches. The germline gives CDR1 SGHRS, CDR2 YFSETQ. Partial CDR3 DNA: TGCGCCAGCGGAAGGACAGGGAGCGCTTACGAG. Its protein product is CASGRTGSAYE. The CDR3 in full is CASGRTGSAYEQYF.

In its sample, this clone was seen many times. CDR3 sequence: CASSPRRGTGDVNYGYTF. The covered CDR3 bases are TGTGCCAGCTCACCTAGAAGGGGGACAGGGGATGTGAACTATGGC. The rearrangement uses TRBV18 and TRBJ1-2, with TRBD1 matching over 10 bases. The sequence runs out 3 residues before the end of the CDR3; the remainder is reconstructed from the germline J gene. The V and J ends lost 3 bases and 2 bases, in that order; junction bases with no gene match: 12. The CDR3 has 18 residues. Per the germline V gene, CDR1 is KGHSH and CDR2 is LQKENI.

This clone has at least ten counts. CDR3 sequence: CSAILGGRSYGYTF. Partial CDR3 DNA: TGCAGTGCTATTTTGGGGGGGCGGAGCTATGGC. The V call is TRBV20-1, the J call TRBJ1-2; D may be TRBD1 (6 bases). The CDR3 end lies 3 residues beyond the end of the read and is filled in from the germline J gene. CDR3 size: 14 residues. Looked up from germline, CDR1 is DFQATT and CDR2 is SNEGSKA (reference sequence). V dropped 4 bases and J dropped 4 bases, with 16 bases sitting between them.

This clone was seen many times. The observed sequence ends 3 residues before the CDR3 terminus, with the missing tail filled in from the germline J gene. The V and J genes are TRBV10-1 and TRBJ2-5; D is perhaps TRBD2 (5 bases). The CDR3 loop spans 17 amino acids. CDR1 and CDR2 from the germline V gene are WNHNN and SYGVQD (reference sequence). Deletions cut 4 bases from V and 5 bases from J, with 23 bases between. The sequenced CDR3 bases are TGCGCCAGCAGTGCCGGTCCACGGGGTAGTTTCGTGGAGACC. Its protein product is CASSAGPRGSFVET. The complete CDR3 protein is CASSAGPRGSFVETQYF.

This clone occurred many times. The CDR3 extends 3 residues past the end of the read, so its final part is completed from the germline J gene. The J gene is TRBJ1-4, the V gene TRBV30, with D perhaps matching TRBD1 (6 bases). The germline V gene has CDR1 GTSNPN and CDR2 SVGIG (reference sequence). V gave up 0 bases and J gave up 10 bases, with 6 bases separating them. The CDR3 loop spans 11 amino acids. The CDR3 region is CAWSVGGKLFF. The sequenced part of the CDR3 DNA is TGTGCCTGGAGTGTAGGGGGAAAA. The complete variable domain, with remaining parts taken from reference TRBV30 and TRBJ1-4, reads SQTIHQWPATLVQPVGSPLSLECTVEGTSNPNLYWYRQAAGRGLQLLFYSVGIGQISSEVPQNLSASRPQDRQFILSSKKLLLSDSGFYLCAWSVGGKLFFGSGTQLSVL.

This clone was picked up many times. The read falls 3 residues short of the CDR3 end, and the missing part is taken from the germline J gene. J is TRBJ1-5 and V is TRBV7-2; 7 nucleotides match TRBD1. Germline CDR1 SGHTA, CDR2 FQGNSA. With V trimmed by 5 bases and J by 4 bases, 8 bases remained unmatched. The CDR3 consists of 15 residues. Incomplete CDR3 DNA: TGTGCCAGCAGCCCCGACAGGGACCTAAATCAGCCC. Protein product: CASSPDRDLNQP. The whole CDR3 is CASSPDRDLNQPQHF.

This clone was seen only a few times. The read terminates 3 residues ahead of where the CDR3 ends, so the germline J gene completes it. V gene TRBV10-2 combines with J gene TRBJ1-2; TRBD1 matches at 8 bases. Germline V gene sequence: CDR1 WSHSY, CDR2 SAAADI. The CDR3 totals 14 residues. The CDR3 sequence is CASGGAGGSFGYTF. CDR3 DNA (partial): TGCGCCAGCGGGGGGGCAGGGGGCTCTTTCGGC.

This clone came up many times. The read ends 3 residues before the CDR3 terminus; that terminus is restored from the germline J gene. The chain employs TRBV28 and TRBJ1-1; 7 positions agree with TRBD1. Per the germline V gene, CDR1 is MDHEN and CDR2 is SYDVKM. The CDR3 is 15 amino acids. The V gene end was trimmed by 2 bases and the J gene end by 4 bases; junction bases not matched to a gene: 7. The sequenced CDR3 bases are TGTGCCAGCAGTTTAAGCCCGACAGGGTTCACTGAA. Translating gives CASSLSPTGFTE. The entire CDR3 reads CASSLSPTGFTEAFF.

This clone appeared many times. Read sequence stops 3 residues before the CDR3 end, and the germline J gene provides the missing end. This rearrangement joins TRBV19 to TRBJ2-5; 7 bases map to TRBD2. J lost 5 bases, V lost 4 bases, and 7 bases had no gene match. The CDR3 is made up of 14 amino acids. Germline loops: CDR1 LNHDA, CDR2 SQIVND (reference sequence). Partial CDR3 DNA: TGTGCCAGTAGTAGGGCGGGAGCTTGGGAGACC. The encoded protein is CASSRAGAWET. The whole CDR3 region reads CASSRAGAWETQYF.

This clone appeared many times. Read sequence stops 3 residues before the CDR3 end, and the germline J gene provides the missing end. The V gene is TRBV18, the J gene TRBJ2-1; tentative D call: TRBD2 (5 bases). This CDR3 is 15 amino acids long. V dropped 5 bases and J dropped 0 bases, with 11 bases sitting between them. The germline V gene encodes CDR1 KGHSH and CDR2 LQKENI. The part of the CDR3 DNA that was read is TGTGCCAGCTCAAGTACTAGGAGCTCCTACAATGAG. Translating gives CASSSTRSSYNE. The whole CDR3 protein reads CASSSTRSSYNEQFF.

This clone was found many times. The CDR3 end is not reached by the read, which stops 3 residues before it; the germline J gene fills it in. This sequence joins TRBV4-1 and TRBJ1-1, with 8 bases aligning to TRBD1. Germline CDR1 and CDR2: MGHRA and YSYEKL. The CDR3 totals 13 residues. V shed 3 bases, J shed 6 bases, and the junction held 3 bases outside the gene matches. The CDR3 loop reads CASSQTGVAEAFF. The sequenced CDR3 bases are TGCGCCAGCAGCCAGACAGGGGTCGCTGAA.

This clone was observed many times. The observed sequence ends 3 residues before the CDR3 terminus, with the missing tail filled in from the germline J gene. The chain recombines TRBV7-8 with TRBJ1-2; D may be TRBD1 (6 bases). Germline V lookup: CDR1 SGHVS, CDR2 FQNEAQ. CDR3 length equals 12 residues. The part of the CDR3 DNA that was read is TGTGCAGCGGGGGCAGATAACTATGGC. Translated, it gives CAAGADNYG. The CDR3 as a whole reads CAAGADNYGYTF.

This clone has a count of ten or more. The CDR3 protein is CASSFMFPGIYNEQFF. CDR3 bases read: TGTGCCAGCAGTTTCATGTTTCCGGGGATCTACAATGAG. The V gene is TRBV27, the J gene TRBJ2-1, with a weak D call TRBD2 (5 bases). The DNA ends 3 residues before the CDR3 does, and the rest of the CDR3 is filled in from the germline J gene. The germline V gene encodes CDR1 MNHEY and CDR2 SMNVEV (reference sequence). Trimming shortened V by 3 bases and J by 3 bases, and 15 bases separated the two germline ends. The CDR3 consists of 16 residues.

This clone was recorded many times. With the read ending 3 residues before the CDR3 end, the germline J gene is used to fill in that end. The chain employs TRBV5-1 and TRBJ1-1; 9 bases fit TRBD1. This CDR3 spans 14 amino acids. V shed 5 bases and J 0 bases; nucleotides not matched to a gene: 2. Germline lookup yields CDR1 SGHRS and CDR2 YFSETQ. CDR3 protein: CASRDRGLNTEAFF. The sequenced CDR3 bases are TGCGCCAGCAGGGACAGGGGATTGAACACTGAA.